This is a list of T cell receptor beta chains from one sample in a study of human thymus T cells. Measured with immunoSEQ multiplex PCR; TCRdb has only the in-frame clones, and not every one. Among 54,000 or so clones listed, over 85% were seen once. Sequences were obtained from blood. These receptors all stem from a boy in the first two years of life with a congenital heart defect but otherwise immunologically healthy. The CDR3 runs from the conserved cysteine through the conserved F or W. The D gene is left open where the match is weak. Clone size, where shown, is once, few, many, or a class for clones that have expanded.

clone_size,v_call,j_call,d_call,cdr3_length,cdr3_aa,cdr3_nt
.,TRBV5-1,TRBJ2-5,TRBD1,16,CASSLAGTGGQETQYF,TGCGCCAGCAGCCTCGCCGGGACAGGGGGCCAAGAGACCCAGTACTTC
.,TRBV2,TRBJ1-4,TRBD1,14,CASRPDRGNEKLFF,TGTGCCAGCAGGCCCGACAGGGGTAATGAAAAACTGTTTTTT
.,TRBV15,TRBJ2-3,TRBD1,18,CATSTRDRTDHSTDTQYF,TGTGCCACCAGCACCCGGGACAGGACGGATCATAGCACAGATACGCAGTATTTT
.,TRBV6-9,TRBJ1-1,.,10,CASSPLGAFF,TGTGCCAGCAGCCCCCTGGGAGCTTTCTTT
.,TRBV4-1,TRBJ1-2,.,16,CASSQDQIGAYYGYTF,TGCGCCAGCAGCCAAGATCAGATAGGGGCCTACTATGGCTACACCTTC
.,TRBV9,TRBJ2-7,.,14,CASSPGLFSYEQYF,TGTGCCAGCAGCCCGGGACTTTTCTCCTACGAGCAGTACTTC
.,TRBV15,TRBJ1-1,.,16,CATSRDRGLGNTEAFF,TGTGCCACCAGCAGAGATCGGGGGCTAGGGAACACTGAAGCTTTCTTT
.,TRBV19,TRBJ2-1,.,21,CASSTTYWAVGDGRSYNEQFF,TGTGCCAGTAGTACCACATACTGGGCGGTGGGGGATGGACGTAGCTACAATGAGCAGTTCTTC
.,TRBV7-3,TRBJ2-3,TRBD2,15,CASSLNAGGTDTQYF,TGTGCCAGCAGCTTAAATGCGGGGGGGACAGATACGCAGTATTTT
.,TRBV29-1,TRBJ2-7,TRBD2,12,CSVSTSDYEQYF,TGCAGCGTGTCTACTAGCGACTACGAGCAGTACTTC
once,TRBV6-6,TRBJ1-5,.,14,CATSGGDSNQPQHF,TGTGCCACCTCGGGGGGGGATAGCAATCAGCCCCAGCATTTT
.,TRBV27,TRBJ1-2,TRBD1,17,CASSLSKIRTGPYGYTF,TGTGCCAGCAGTTTATCGAAAATCAGGACAGGCCCCTATGGCTACACCTTC
.,TRBV5-1,TRBJ1-2,.,14,CASSLGVTNYGYTF,TGCGCCAGCAGCTTGGGAGTCACTAACTATGGCTACACCTTC
.,TRBV19,TRBJ2-7,.,16,CASSITGAIRDYEQYF,TGTGCCAGTAGTATAACGGGGGCGATACGCGACTACGAGCAGTACTTC
.,TRBV19,TRBJ1-2,.,12,CASSIRSYGYTF,TGTGCCAGTAGTATTCGTAGCTATGGCTACACCTTC